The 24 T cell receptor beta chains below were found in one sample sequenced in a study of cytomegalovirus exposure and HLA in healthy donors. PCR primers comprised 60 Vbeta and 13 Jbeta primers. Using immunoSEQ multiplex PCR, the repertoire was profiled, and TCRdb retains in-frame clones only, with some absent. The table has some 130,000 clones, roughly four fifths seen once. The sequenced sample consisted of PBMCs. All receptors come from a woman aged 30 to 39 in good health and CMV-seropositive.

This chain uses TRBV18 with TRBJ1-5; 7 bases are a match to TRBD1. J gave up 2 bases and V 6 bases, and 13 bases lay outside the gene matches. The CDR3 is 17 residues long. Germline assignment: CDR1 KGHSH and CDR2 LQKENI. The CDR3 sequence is CASSHAQTGFGNQPQHF. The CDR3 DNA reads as TGTGCCAGCTCCCACGCACAGACAGGGTTCGGCAATCAGCCCCAGCATTTT.

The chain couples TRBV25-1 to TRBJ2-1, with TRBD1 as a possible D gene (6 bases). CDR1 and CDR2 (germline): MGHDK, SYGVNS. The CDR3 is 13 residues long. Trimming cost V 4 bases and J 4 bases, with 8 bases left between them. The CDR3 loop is CASSGTDYNEQFF. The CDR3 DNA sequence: TGTGCCAGCAGTGGGACAGATTACAATGAGCAGTTCTTC.

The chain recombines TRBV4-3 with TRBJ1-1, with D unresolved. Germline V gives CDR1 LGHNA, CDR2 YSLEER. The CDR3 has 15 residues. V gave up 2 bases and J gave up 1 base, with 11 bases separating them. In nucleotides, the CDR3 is TGCGCCAGCAGCCAAACTATCGTATCGAACACTGAAGCTTTCTTT. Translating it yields CASSQTIVSNTEAFF.

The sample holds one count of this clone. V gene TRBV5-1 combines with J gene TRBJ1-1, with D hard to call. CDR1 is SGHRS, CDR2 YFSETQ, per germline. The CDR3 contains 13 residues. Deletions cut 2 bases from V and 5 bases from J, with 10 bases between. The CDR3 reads CASSFRIGTEAFF. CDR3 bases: TGCGCCAGCAGCTTCCGAATCGGGACTGAAGCTTTCTTT.

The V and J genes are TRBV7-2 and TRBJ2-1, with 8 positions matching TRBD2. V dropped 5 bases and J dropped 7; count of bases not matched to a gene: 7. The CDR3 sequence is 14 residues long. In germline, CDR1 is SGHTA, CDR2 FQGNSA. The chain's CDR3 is CASSQAGLGNEQFF. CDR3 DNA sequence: TGTGCCAGCAGCCAGGCGGGACTAGGGAATGAGCAGTTCTTC.

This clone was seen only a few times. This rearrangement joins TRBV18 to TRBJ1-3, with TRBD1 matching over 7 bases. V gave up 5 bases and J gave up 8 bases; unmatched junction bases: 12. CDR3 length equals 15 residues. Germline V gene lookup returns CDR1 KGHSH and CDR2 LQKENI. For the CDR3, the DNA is TGTGCCAGCTCAAATGGACAGGCTGGGACGTACACCATATATTTT. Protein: CASSNGQAGTYTIYF.

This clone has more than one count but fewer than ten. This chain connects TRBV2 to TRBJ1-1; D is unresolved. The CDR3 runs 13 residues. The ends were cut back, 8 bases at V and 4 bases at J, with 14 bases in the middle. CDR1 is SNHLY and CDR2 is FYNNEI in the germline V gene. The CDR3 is CASQAAAVTEAFF. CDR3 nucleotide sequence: TGTGCCAGCCAAGCAGCCGCGGTCACTGAAGCTTTCTTT.

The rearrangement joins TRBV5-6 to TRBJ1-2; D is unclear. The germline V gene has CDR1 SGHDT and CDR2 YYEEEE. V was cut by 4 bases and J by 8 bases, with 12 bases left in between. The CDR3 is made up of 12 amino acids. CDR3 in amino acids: CASSLGERGYTF. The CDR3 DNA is TGTGCCAGCAGCCTTGGGGAGAGGGGCTACACCTTC.

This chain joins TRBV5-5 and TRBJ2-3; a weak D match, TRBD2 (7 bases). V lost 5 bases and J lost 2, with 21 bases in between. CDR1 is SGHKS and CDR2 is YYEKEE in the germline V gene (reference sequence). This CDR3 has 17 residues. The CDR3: CASRLSRGAILTDTQYF. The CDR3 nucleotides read TGTGCCAGCAGACTCAGTCGGGGGGCCATCCTCACAGATACGCAGTATTTT.

CDR3 residues: CASSSQGQSIGYTF. For the CDR3, the DNA is TGTGCCAGCAGCTCACAGGGACAGTCTATAGGCTACACCTTC. The chain employs TRBV6-5 and TRBJ1-2, with 7 bases that match TRBD1. This CDR3 region has 14 residues. V was pared by 6 bases and J by 8 bases, with 12 bases of the junction left unmatched. The germline gives CDR1 MNHEY, CDR2 SVGAGI.

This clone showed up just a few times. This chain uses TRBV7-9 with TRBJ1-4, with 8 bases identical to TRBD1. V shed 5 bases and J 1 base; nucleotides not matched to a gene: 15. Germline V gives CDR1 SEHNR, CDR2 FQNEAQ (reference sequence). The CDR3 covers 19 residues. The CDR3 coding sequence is TGTGCCAGCAGCGCTGTGGCCAGGGGGCTCGTTGAAACTAATGAAAAACTGTTTTTT. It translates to CASSAVARGLVETNEKLFF.

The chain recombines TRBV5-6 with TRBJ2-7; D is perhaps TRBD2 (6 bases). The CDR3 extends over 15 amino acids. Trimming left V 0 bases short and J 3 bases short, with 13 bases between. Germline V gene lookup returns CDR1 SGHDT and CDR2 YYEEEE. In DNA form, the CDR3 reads TGTGCCAGCAGCTTGGGGGGCGGGGCGCACTACGAGCAGTACTTC. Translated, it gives CASSLGGGAHYEQYF.

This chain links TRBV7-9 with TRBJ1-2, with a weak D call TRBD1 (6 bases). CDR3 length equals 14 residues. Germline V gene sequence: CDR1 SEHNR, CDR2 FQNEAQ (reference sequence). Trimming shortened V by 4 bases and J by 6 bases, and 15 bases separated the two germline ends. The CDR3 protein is CASSSSGQSHGYTF. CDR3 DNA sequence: TGTGCCAGCAGCTCCTCTGGACAGTCTCATGGCTACACCTTC.

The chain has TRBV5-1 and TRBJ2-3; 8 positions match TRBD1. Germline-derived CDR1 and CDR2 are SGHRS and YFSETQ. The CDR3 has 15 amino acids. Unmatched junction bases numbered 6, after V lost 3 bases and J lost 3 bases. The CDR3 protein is CASSSGTGGTDTQYF. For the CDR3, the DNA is TGCGCCAGCAGCTCGGGGACAGGTGGGACAGATACGCAGTATTTT.

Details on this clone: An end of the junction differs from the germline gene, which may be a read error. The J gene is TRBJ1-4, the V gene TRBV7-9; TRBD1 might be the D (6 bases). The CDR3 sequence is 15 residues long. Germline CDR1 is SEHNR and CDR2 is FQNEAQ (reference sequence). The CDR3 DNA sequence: TGTTCCAGCAGCGCTGGGAGACAGGCTAATGAAAAACTGTTTTTT. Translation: CSSSAGRQANEKLFF.

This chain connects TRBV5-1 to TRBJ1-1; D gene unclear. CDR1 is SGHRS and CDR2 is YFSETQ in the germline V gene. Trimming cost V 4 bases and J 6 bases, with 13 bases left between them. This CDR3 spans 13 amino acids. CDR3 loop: CASSMDPESEAFF. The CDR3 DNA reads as TGCGCCAGCAGCATGGACCCAGAATCTGAAGCTTTCTTT.

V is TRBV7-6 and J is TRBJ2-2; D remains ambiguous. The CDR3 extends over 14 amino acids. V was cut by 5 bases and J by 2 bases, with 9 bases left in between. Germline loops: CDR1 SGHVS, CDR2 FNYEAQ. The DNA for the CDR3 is TGTGCCAGCAGCGTACTGATTAACACCGGGGAGCTGTTTTTT. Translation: CASSVLINTGELFF.

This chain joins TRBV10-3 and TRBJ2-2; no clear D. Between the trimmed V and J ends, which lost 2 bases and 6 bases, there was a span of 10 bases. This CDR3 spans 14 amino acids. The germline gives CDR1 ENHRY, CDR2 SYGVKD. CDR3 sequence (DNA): TGTGCCATCAGTGAGACAGTTAATTCCGGGGAGCTGTTTTTT. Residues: CAISETVNSGELFF.

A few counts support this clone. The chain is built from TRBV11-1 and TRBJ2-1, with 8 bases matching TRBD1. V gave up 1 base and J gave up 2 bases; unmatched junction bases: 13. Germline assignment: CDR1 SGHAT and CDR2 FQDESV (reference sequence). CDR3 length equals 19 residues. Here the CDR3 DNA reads TGTGCCAGCAGCTTAGAGGGCCAGGGGGCGGGCAGGGCCTACAATGAGCAGTTCTTC. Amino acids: CASSLEGQGAGRAYNEQFF. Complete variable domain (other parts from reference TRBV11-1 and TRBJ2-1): EAEVAQSPRYKITEKSQAVAFWCDPISGHATLYWYRQILGQGPELLVQFQDESVVDDSQLPKDRFSAERLKGVDSTLKIQPAELGDSAMYLCASSLEGQGAGRAYNEQFFGPGTRLTVL.

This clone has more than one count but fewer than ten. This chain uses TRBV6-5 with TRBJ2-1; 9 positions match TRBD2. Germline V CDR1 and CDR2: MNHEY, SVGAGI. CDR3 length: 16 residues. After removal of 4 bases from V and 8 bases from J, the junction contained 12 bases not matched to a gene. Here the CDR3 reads CASSLWLAGSGDEQFF. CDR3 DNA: TGTGCCAGCAGTTTATGGCTAGCGGGGAGTGGGGATGAGCAGTTCTTC.

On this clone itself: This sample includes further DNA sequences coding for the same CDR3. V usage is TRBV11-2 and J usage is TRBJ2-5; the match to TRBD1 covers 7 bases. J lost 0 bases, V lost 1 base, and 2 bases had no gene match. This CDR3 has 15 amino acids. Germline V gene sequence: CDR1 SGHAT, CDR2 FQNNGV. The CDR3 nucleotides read TGTGCCAGCAGCTTAGGTGACAGGGACCAAGAGACCCAGTACTTC. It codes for CASSLGDRDQETQYF.

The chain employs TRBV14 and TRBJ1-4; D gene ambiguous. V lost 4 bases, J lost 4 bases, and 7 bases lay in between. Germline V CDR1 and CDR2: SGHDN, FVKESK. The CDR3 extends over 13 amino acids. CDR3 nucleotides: TGTGCCAGCAGCCGGGCCTTTAATGAAAAACTGTTTTTT. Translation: CASSRAFNEKLFF.

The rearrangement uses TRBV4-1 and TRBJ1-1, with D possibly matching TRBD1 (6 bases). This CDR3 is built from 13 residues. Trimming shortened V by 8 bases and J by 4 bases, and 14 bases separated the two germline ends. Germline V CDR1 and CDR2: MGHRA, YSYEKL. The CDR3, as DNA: TGCGCCAGCCGGGGGGGGCCCGGCACTGAAGCTTTCTTT. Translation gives CASRGGPGTEAFF.

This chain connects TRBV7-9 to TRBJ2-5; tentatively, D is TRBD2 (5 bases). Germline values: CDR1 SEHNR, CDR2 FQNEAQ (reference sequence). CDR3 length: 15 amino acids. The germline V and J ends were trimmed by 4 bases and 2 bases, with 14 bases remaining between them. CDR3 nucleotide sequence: TGTGCCAGCAGCTCCGTCCGGGAACTACAAGAGACCCAGTACTTC. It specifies CASSSVRELQETQYF.